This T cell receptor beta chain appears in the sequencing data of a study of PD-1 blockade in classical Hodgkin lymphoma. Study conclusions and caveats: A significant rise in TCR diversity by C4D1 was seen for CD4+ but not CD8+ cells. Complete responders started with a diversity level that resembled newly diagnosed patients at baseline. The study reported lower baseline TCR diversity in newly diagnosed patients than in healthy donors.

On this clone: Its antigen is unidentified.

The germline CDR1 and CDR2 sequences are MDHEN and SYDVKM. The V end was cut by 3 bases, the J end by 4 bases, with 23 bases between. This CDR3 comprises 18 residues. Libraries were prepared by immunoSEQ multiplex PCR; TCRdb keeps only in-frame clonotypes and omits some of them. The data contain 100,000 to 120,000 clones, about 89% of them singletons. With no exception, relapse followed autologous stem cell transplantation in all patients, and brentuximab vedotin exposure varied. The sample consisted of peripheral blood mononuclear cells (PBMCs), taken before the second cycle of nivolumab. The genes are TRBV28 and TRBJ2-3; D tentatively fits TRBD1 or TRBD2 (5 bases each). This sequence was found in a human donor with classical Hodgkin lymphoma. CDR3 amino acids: CASSLLGTALTSADTQYF. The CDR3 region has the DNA TGTGCCAGCAGTTTGTTAGGGACGGCCCTTACGAGCGCAGATACGCAGTATTTT.